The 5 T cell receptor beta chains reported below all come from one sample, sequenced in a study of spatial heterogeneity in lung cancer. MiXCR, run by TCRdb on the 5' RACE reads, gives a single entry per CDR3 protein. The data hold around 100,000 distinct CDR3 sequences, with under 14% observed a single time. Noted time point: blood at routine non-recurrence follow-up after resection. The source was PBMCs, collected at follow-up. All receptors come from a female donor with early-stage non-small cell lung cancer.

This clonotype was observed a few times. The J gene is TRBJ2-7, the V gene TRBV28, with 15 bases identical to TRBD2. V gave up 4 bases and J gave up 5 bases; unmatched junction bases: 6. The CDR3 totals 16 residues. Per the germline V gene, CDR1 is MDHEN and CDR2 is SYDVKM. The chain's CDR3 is CASSSGLAGGQNEQYV. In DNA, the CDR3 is TGTGCCAGCAGTTCCGGACTAGCGGGAGGGCAAAACGAGCAGTACGTC.

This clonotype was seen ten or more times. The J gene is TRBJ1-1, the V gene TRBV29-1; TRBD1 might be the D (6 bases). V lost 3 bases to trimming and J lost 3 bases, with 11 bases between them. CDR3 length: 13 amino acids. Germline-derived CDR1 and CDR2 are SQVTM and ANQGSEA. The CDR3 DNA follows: TGCAGCGTTGATAGGGGGACATACACTGAAGCTTTCTTT. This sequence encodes CSVDRGTYTEAFF.

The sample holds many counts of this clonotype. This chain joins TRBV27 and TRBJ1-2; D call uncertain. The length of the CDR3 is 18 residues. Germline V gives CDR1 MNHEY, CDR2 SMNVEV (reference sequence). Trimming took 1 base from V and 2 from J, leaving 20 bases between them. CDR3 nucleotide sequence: TGTGCCAGCAGTTTATTCCCCCCCCTGAGAGGGAGGAACTATGGCTACACCTTC. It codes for CASSLFPPLRGRNYGYTF.

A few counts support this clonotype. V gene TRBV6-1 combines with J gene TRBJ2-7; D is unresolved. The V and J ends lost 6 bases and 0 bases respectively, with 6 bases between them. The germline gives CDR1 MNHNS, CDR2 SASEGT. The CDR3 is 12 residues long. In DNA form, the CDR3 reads TGTGCCAGCAGAGGGCCCTCCTACGAGCAGTACTTC. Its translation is CASRGPSYEQYF.

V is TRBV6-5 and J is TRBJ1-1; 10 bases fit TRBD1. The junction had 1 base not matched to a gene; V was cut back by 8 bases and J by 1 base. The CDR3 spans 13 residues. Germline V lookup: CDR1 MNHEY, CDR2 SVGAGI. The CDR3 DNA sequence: TGTGCCAGCGACAGGGGGCCGAACACTGAAGCTTTCTTT. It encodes CASDRGPNTEAFF.